This T cell receptor (beta chain) was observed in a study of cytomegalovirus exposure and HLA in healthy donors. Trimming left V 3 bases short and J 0 bases short, with 12 bases between. The germline V gene has CDR1 SGDLS and CDR2 YYNGEE. CDR3 length equals 15 residues. Researchers ran the PCR with 60 Vbeta and 13 Jbeta primers. Generated by immunoSEQ multiplex PCR, the TCRdb table keeps only in-frame clones and is missing some. Of some 110,000 clones in the sample, 75% to 85% were seen once. Sequencing input: PBMCs. The TCR sequence derives from a woman aged 18-29 years in good health and CMV-seropositive. The chain joins TRBV9 to TRBJ1-1, with D uncertain. CDR3 coding DNA: TGTGCCAGCAGCGCGTCGAGTCGGGTGAACACTGAAGCTTTCTTT. Translated: CASSASSRVNTEAFF.